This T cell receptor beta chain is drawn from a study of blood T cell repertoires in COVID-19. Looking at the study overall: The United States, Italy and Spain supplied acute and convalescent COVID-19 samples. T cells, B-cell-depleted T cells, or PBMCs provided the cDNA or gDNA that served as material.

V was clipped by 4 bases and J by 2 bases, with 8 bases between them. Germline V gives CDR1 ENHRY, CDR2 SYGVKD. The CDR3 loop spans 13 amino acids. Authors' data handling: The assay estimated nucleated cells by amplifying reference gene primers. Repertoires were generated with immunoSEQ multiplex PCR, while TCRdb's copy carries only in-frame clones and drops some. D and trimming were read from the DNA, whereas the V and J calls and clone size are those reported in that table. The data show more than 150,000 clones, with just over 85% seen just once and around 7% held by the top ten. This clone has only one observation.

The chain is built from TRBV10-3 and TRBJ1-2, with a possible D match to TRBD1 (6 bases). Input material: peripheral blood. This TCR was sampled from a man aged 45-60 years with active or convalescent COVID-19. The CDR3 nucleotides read TGTGCCATCAGTGGGACAGAAAACTATGGCTACACCTTC. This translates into CAISGTENYGYTF.